This is a list of T cell receptor beta chains from one sample in a study of cytomegalovirus exposure and HLA in healthy donors. The protocol was immunoSEQ multiplex PCR, while the TCRdb copy is restricted to in-frame clones and leaves out a portion. The sample has 100,000 to 150,000 clones. The sequenced material came from PBMCs. These receptor sequences come from a man aged 35-49 years in good health and CMV-seronegative. Both conserved end residues are part of each CDR3. A D gene is named only where the DNA matches it firmly.

J gene: TRBJ2-7; V gene: TRBV6-5; D gene: -; CDR3 protein: CASSRERGYEQYF; CDR3 DNA: TGTGCCAGCAGTCGGGAACGCGGCTACGAGCAGTACTTC
J gene: TRBJ1-5; V gene: TRBV7-2; D gene: TRBD1; CDR3 protein: CASSSITGAGQPQHF; CDR3 DNA: TGTGCCAGCAGCTCCATAACAGGGGCCGGTCAGCCCCAGCATTTT
J gene: TRBJ2-3; V gene: TRBV2; D gene: -; CDR3 protein: CASSEGRTGGRNYLTDTQYF; CDR3 DNA: TGTGCCAGCAGTGAGGGACGGACAGGAGGGAGAAACTACCTCACAGATACGCAGTATTTT
J gene: TRBJ2-1; V gene: TRBV6-5; D gene: -; CDR3 protein: CASSYQKRNSYNEQFF; CDR3 DNA: TGTGCCAGCAGTTACCAAAAGCGGAACTCCTACAATGAGCAGTTCTTC
J gene: TRBJ2-7; V gene: TRBV10-2; D gene: TRBD1; CDR3 protein: CASRLGQGASYEQYF; CDR3 DNA: TGCGCCAGCAGATTGGGACAGGGGGCCTCCTACGAGCAGTACTTC
J gene: TRBJ1-1; V gene: TRBV2; D gene: -; CDR3 protein: CASSMYMNTEAFF; CDR3 DNA: TGTGCCAGCAGTATGTACATGAACACTGAAGCTTTCTTT
J gene: TRBJ2-3; V gene: TRBV7-2; D gene: -; CDR3 protein: CASSSTDRITDTQYF; CDR3 DNA: TGTGCCAGCAGCTCGACAGACAGGATCACAGATACGCAGTATTTT
J gene: TRBJ1-5; V gene: TRBV28; D gene: TRBD1; CDR3 protein: CASRQGGNQPQHF; CDR3 DNA: TGTGCCAGCAGACAGGGGGGCAATCAGCCCCAGCATTTT
J gene: TRBJ2-2; V gene: TRBV5-6; D gene: -; CDR3 protein: CASSSGTRNTGELFF; CDR3 DNA: TGTGCCAGCAGTTCCGGGACAAGAAACACCGGGGAGCTGTTTTTT
J gene: TRBJ2-1; V gene: TRBV4-1; D gene: TRBD2; CDR3 protein: CASSQDPAGGLGQFF; CDR3 DNA: TGCGCCAGCAGCCAAGATCCGGCGGGAGGACTTGGGCAGTTCTTC
J gene: TRBJ2-7; V gene: TRBV10-3; D gene: TRBD1; CDR3 protein: CATRDSGLYEQYF; CDR3 DNA: TGTGCCACCCGGGACAGTGGGCTATACGAGCAGTACTTC
J gene: TRBJ2-1; V gene: TRBV11-2; D gene: -; CDR3 protein: CASSLVGGTRGANEQFF; CDR3 DNA: TGTGCCAGCAGCTTAGTAGGCGGGACCCGGGGCGCCAATGAGCAGTTCTTC
J gene: TRBJ2-7; V gene: TRBV7-2; D gene: -; CDR3 protein: CASSSTGWNEQYF; CDR3 DNA: TGTGCCAGCAGCTCAACAGGGTGGAACGAGCAGTACTTC
J gene: TRBJ2-5; V gene: TRBV5-6; D gene: TRBD1; CDR3 protein: CASSHRGLETQYF; CDR3 DNA: TGTGCCAGCAGCCACAGGGGGCTGGAGACCCAGTACTTC
J gene: TRBJ1-4; V gene: TRBV7-2; D gene: -; CDR3 protein: CASSADRATNEKLFF; CDR3 DNA: TGTGCCAGCAGCGCGGACAGAGCAACTAATGAAAAACTGTTTTTT
J gene: TRBJ2-1; V gene: TRBV30; D gene: -; CDR3 protein: CAWSVLRWREQFF; CDR3 DNA: TGTGCCTGGAGTGTTCTCCGTTGGCGGGAGCAGTTCTTC
J gene: TRBJ1-3; V gene: TRBV5-4; D gene: -; CDR3 protein: CASSPTPTSGNTIYF; CDR3 DNA: TGTGCCAGCAGCCCGACACCAACCTCTGGAAACACCATATATTTT
J gene: TRBJ1-2; V gene: TRBV2; D gene: TRBD1; CDR3 protein: CADSGTGDYTF; CDR3 DNA: TGTGCAGATTCCGGGACAGGGGACTACACCTTC
J gene: TRBJ1-1; V gene: TRBV4-2; D gene: -; CDR3 protein: CASSLKGAGIVAEAFF; CDR3 DNA: TGTGCCAGCAGCCTAAAAGGGGCAGGGATCGTCGCTGAAGCTTTCTTT
J gene: TRBJ1-1; V gene: TRBV9; D gene: -; CDR3 protein: CASSVASLNTEAFF; CDR3 DNA: TGTGCCAGCAGCGTAGCGTCACTAAACACTGAAGCTTTCTTT
J gene: TRBJ2-1; V gene: TRBV10-2; D gene: -; CDR3 protein: CASPPSRPSYNEQFF; CDR3 DNA: TGCGCCAGCCCGCCTAGCCGCCCCTCCTACAATGAGCAGTTCTTC
J gene: TRBJ2-2; V gene: TRBV27; D gene: -; CDR3 protein: CASKRRPANTGELFF; CDR3 DNA: TGTGCCAGCAAACGGAGACCCGCGAACACCGGGGAGCTGTTTTTT
J gene: TRBJ2-1; V gene: TRBV11-3; D gene: TRBD1; CDR3 protein: CASSPGTGGSYNEQFF; CDR3 DNA: TGTGCCAGCAGCCCCGGGACAGGGGGCTCCTACAATGAGCAGTTCTTC
J gene: TRBJ1-4; V gene: TRBV6-5; D gene: -; CDR3 protein: CASSFDTSSGEKLFF; CDR3 DNA: TGTGCCAGCAGTTTTGACACTTCGTCCGGTGAAAAACTGTTTTTT
J gene: TRBJ2-7; V gene: TRBV15; D gene: TRBD1; CDR3 protein: CATRRTGSSYEQYF; CDR3 DNA: TGTGCCACCAGACGGACAGGCTCGAGCTACGAGCAGTACTTC
J gene: TRBJ1-1; V gene: TRBV27; D gene: -; CDR3 protein: CASSPLAGLNTEAFF; CDR3 DNA: TGTGCCAGCAGCCCTTTGGCAGGTTTGAACACTGAAGCTTTCTTT
J gene: TRBJ2-7; V gene: TRBV11-2; D gene: TRBD1; CDR3 protein: CASSQTGAAYEQYF; CDR3 DNA: TGTGCCAGCAGCCAGACAGGGGCGGCCTACGAGCAGTACTTC
J gene: TRBJ1-5; V gene: TRBV7-9; D gene: TRBD1; CDR3 protein: CASSFDRAGNQPQHF; CDR3 DNA: TGTGCCAGCAGCTTTGACAGGGCCGGCAATCAGCCCCAGCATTTT
J gene: TRBJ1-5; V gene: TRBV25-1; D gene: -; CDR3 protein: CASSDTYSNQPQHF; CDR3 DNA: TGTGCCAGCAGCGACACGTATAGCAATCAGCCCCAGCATTTT
J gene: TRBJ1-1; V gene: TRBV28; D gene: TRBD1; CDR3 protein: CASSGTGGRGGTEAFF; CDR3 DNA: TGTGCCAGCAGTGGGACAGGGGGTCGAGGGGGCACTGAAGCTTTCTTT
J gene: TRBJ2-7; V gene: TRBV19; D gene: -; CDR3 protein: CASSPTGYEQYF; CDR3 DNA: TGTGCCAGTAGTCCTACAGGGTACGAGCAGTACTTC
J gene: TRBJ1-1; V gene: TRBV11-2; D gene: TRBD1; CDR3 protein: CASSHWDRMNTEAFF; CDR3 DNA: TGTGCCAGCAGCCACTGGGACAGGATGAACACTGAAGCTTTCTTT
J gene: TRBJ2-1; V gene: TRBV25-1; D gene: TRBD2; CDR3 protein: CASSVAGAYNEQFF; CDR3 DNA: TGTGCCAGCAGCGTAGCGGGAGCCTACAATGAGCAGTTCTTC
J gene: TRBJ2-1; V gene: TRBV28; D gene: -; CDR3 protein: CASSSAGSVPYNEQFF; CDR3 DNA: TGTGCCAGCAGTTCCGCCGGGAGTGTCCCGTACAATGAGCAGTTCTTC
J gene: TRBJ2-7; V gene: TRBV5-4; D gene: TRBD1; CDR3 protein: CASSPGQGTTYEQYF; CDR3 DNA: TGTGCCAGCAGCCCGGGACAGGGTACTACCTACGAGCAGTACTTC
J gene: TRBJ2-7; V gene: TRBV5-1; D gene: TRBD1; CDR3 protein: CASSTSSGTATYEQYF; CDR3 DNA: TGCGCCAGCAGCACCAGTTCCGGGACAGCGACTTACGAGCAGTACTTC
J gene: TRBJ2-3; V gene: TRBV5-6; D gene: -; CDR3 protein: CASSSLWGVGDTQYF; CDR3 DNA: TGTGCCAGCAGCTCCCTCTGGGGGGTGGGAGATACGCAGTATTTT
J gene: TRBJ2-5; V gene: TRBV19; D gene: -; CDR3 protein: CASGSGETQYF; CDR3 DNA: TGTGCCAGCGGGAGCGGTGAGACCCAGTACTTC
J gene: TRBJ1-5; V gene: TRBV9; D gene: -; CDR3 protein: CASSPGQSNQPQHF; CDR3 DNA: TGTGCCAGCAGCCCAGGACAGTCCAATCAGCCCCAGCATTTT
J gene: TRBJ2-5; V gene: TRBV29-1; D gene: -; CDR3 protein: CSVELEGGTQYF; CDR3 DNA: TGCAGCGTTGAACTAGAAGGTGGGACCCAGTACTTC
J gene: TRBJ2-1; V gene: TRBV11-3; D gene: -; CDR3 protein: CASSLDLGGFSTHNEQFF; CDR3 DNA: TGTGCCAGCAGCTTAGATCTTGGCGGTTTCTCCACCCACAATGAGCAGTTCTTC
J gene: TRBJ2-2; V gene: TRBV2; D gene: TRBD1; CDR3 protein: CASRKGQATGELFF; CDR3 DNA: TGTGCCAGCAGGAAGGGACAGGCAACCGGGGAGCTGTTTTTT
J gene: TRBJ2-5; V gene: TRBV29-1; D gene: -; CDR3 protein: CSAEGDVQETQYF; CDR3 DNA: TGCAGCGCCGAGGGGGACGTCCAAGAGACCCAGTACTTC
J gene: TRBJ2-7; V gene: TRBV5-5; D gene: TRBD2; CDR3 protein: CASSFQLAGDGQYF; CDR3 DNA: TGTGCCAGCAGCTTCCAACTAGCGGGAGACGGGCAGTACTTC
J gene: TRBJ1-4; V gene: TRBV7-9; D gene: -; CDR3 protein: CASSSVSSGSEKLFF; CDR3 DNA: TGTGCCAGCAGCTCCGTTAGTTCGGGGTCTGAAAAACTGTTTTTT
J gene: TRBJ2-7; V gene: TRBV5-1; D gene: -; CDR3 protein: CASSGRDSAYF; CDR3 DNA: TGCGCCAGCAGCGGCCGGGACTCCGCGTACTTC
J gene: TRBJ2-2; V gene: TRBV9; D gene: -; CDR3 protein: CASSSAGATGELFF; CDR3 DNA: TGTGCCAGCAGCTCAGCTGGGGCCACCGGGGAGCTGTTTTTT
J gene: TRBJ2-7; V gene: TRBV18; D gene: -; CDR3 protein: CASSPPQAIKGVYEQYF; CDR3 DNA: TGTGCCAGCTCACCGCCGCAGGCCATCAAGGGGGTCTACGAGCAGTACTTC
J gene: TRBJ1-5; V gene: TRBV19; D gene: -; CDR3 protein: CASRPWAGENNQPQHF; CDR3 DNA: TGTGCCAGTAGACCTTGGGCCGGCGAGAACAATCAGCCCCAGCATTTT
J gene: TRBJ2-7; V gene: TRBV7-5; D gene: -; CDR3 protein: CARSLGREGPVYEQYF; CDR3 DNA: TGTGCCAGAAGCTTAGGGCGGGAGGGCCCGGTCTACGAGCAGTACTTC
J gene: TRBJ1-1; V gene: TRBV5-6; D gene: -; CDR3 protein: CASSRRGQRNTEAFF; CDR3 DNA: TGTGCCAGCAGCCGTCGCGGGCAGAGGAACACTGAAGCTTTCTTT
J gene: TRBJ2-2; V gene: TRBV6-4; D gene: TRBD1; CDR3 protein: CATRDRVAGELFF; CDR3 DNA: TGTGCCACCCGGGACAGGGTGGCCGGGGAGCTGTTTTTT
J gene: TRBJ1-1; V gene: TRBV2; D gene: -; CDR3 protein: CASSWDTGITEAFF; CDR3 DNA: TGTGCCAGCAGTTGGGACACAGGGATCACTGAAGCTTTCTTT
J gene: TRBJ2-5; V gene: TRBV10-2; D gene: -; CDR3 protein: CASSESSGTASVNQETQYF; CDR3 DNA: TGCGCCAGCAGTGAGTCGTCGGGGACAGCTAGCGTCAACCAAGAGACCCAGTACTTC
J gene: TRBJ2-2; V gene: TRBV4-1; D gene: -; CDR3 protein: CASSQGGETGELFF; CDR3 DNA: TGCGCCAGCAGCCAAGGCGGCGAGACCGGGGAGCTGTTTTTT